The clone carrying this T cell receptor beta chain was seen more than once but under ten times. The data were obtained in a study of blood T cell repertoires in COVID-19. About the research overall: Acute and convalescent COVID-19 samples came from the United States, Italy and Spain.

The participants were between about 18 and 90 years old and came from some 25 US areas. Cohort allocation depended upon clinical history that participants reported. Participants classified as exposed had met a COVID-19 case within 2 weeks before study entry. The repertoire was sequenced with immunoSEQ multiplex PCR; TCRdb's copy has only in-frame clones and lacks some. This table has 150,000 to 200,000 clones, 80% appearing once. The sequencing input was PBMCs or T cells enriched from blood (not recorded which). This sequence originates from a man in his 60s who had been exposed to COVID-19.

CDR3 protein: CASRGQGVEKLFF. The CDR3 nucleotides read TGTGCCAGCAGAGGACAGGGTGTGGAAAAACTGTTTTTT. The chain combines TRBV28 with TRBJ1-4; 8 bases line up with TRBD1. Germline V lookup: CDR1 MDHEN, CDR2 SYDVKM. The length of the CDR3 is 13 residues. Germline trimming cut 6 bases from V and 8 bases from J; bases unmatched to any gene: 5.